This record looks at one T cell receptor (beta chain) sequence and its context. The antigen it recognizes is unknown. No qualities accompany the bases; no much larger clone lies one base away. The immunoSEQ Assay, a bias-controlled multiplex PCR, was used to amplify TCRbeta CDR3 regions from genomic DNA. In the authors' own workflow: Nucleated cell counts per sample were estimated from amplification of reference gene primers within the assay. To quantify the absolute abundance of each unique TCRbeta CDR3 rearrangement, sequence reads were collapsed and filtered. For each sample, productive Simpson clonality was calculated by taking the square root of Simpson's diversity index across productive rearrangements. TCRdb obtained this table from immuneACCESS and retained in-frame rearrangements with V and J assigned. These tables miss some clones; where compared with another copy, unresolved V genes account for less than half of the shortfall, and the remainder is unexplained. V, J and clone size derive from that table, while D and trimming were established from the DNA sequence. The sample includes about 240,000 clones, with roughly 87% observed a single time. The top ten clones comprise 7.2% of the sample.

Another Seattle source contributed samples from volunteer blood donors who had recovered from COVID-19. Each collaborating institution followed its own protocols to collect whole blood in K2EDTA tubes. Collaborator samples were shipped for TCRbeta analysis as frozen whole blood, isolated PBMCs, or DNA extracted from either sample type. These data are taken from a study of blood T cell repertoires in COVID-19 (dated by TCRdb to 2019 to 2021). Broadly, across the study: The collaborator samples originated in the United States, Italy and Spain and spanned the acute and convalescent phases of COVID-19. The material from the prospective study consisted of cDNA or gDNA derived from T cells, B-cell-depleted T cells, or PBMCs. Subjects who had been exposed to COVID-19, were actively infected with it, or had recovered from it provided the deeply sampled blood TCRbeta repertoires that made up the dataset. A freely available public database, intended as a resource for researchers studying the immune response to SARS-CoV-2, is where the repertoires were released. The samples were drawn from two sources: the first 160 participants of the ongoing ImmuneRACE study, and 950 to 1,500 subjects contributed by 6 global collaborators. Nearly every sample came with metadata listing a de-identified subject ID, COVID-19 status, age in years and sex. Where HLA class I and class II types were available, the types were taken from metadata supplied by the sample provider, not from assay-based typing. Results the study describes overall, beyond this receptor: The amount of clinical and demographic metadata varied by source and participant and was provided uncurated.

The junction shows trimming of 5 bases on V and 3 bases on J, plus 19 bases between the germline ends. The germline V gene supplies CDR1 LGHNT and CDR2 FRNRAP. The CDR3 goes from the cysteine to the phenylalanine over 16 residues. The kept DNA is CDR3 alone, 48 bases in frame from the first base. The chain was built from TRBV12-5 and TRBJ1-1, with the D segment identity uncertain. Source material: peripheral blood. The sequence was obtained from a man between 60 and 75 years old who had recovered from COVID-19. The sequenced DNA is TGTGCTAGTGGTCCGCTGCAGAACAAACATTACACTGAAGCTTTCTTT. Its product reads: CASGPLQNKHYTEAFF.